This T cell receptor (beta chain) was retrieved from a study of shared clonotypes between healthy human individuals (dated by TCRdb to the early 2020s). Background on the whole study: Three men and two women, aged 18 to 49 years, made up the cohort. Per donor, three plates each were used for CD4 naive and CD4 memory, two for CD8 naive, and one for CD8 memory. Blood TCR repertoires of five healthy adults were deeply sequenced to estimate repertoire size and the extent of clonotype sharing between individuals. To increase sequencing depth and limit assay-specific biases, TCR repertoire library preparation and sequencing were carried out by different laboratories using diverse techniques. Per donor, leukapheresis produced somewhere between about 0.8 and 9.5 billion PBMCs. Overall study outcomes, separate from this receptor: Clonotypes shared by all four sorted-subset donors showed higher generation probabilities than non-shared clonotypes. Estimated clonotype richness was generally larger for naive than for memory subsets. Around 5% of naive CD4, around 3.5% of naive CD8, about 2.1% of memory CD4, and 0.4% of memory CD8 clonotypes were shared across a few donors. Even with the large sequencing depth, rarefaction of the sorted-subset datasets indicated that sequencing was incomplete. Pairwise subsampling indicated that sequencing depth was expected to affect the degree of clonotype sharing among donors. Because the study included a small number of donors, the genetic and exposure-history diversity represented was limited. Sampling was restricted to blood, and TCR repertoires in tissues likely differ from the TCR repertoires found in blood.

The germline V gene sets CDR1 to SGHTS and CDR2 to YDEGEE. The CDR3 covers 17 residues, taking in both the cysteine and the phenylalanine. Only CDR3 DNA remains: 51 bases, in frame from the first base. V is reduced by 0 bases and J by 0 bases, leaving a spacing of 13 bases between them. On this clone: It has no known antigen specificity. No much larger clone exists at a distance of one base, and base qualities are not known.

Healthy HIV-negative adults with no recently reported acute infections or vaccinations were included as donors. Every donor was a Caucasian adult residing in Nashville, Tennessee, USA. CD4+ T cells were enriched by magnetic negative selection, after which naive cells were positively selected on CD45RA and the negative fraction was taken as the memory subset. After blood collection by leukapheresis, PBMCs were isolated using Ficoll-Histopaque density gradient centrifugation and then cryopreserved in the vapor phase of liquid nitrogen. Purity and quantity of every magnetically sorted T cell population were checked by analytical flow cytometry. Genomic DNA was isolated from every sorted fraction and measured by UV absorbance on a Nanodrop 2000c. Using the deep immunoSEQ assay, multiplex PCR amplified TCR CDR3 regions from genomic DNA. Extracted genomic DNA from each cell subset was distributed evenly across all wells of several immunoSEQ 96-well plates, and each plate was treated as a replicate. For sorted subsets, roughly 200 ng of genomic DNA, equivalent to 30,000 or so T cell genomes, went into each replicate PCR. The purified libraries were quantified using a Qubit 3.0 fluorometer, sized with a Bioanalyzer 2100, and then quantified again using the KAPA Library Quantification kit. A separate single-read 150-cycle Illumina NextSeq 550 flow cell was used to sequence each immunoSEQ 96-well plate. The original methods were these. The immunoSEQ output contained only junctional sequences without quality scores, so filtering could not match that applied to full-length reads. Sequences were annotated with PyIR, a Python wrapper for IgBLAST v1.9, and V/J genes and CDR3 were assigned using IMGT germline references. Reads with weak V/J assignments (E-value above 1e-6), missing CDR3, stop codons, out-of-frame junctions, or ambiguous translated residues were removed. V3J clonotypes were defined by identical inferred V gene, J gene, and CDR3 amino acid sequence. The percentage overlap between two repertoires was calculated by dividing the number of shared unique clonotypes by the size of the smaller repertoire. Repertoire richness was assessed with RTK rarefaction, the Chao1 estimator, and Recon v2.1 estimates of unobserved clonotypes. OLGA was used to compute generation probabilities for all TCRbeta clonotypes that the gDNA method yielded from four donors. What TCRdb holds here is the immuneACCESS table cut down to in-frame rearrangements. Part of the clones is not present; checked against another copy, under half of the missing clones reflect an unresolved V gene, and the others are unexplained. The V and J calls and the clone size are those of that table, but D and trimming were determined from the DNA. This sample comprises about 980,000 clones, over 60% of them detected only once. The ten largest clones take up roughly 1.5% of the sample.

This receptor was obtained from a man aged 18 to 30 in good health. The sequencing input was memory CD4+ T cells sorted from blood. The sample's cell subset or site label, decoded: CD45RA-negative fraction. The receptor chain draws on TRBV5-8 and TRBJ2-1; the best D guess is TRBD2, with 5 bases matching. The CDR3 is CASSLAGYFSSYNEQFF. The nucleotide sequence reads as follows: TGTGCCAGCAGCTTGGCGGGGTACTTCTCCTCCTACAATGAGCAGTTCTTC.